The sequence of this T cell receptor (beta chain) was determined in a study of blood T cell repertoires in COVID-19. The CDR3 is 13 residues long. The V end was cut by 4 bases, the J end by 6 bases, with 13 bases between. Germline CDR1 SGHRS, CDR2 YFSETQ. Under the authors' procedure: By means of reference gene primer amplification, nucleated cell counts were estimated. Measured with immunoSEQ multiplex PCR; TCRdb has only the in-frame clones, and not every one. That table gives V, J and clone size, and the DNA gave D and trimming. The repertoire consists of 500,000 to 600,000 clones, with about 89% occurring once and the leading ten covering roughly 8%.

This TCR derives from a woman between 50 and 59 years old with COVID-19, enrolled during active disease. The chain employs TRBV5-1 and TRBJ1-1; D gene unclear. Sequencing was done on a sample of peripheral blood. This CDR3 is CASSREGRAEAFF. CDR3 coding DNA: TGCGCCAGCAGCAGAGAGGGAAGGGCTGAAGCTTTCTTT. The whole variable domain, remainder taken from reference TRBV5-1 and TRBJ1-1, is KAGVTQTPRYLIKTRGQQVTLSCSPISGHRSVSWYQQTPGQGLQFLFEYFSETQRNKGNFPGRFSGRQFSNSRSEMNVSTLELGDSALYLCASSREGRAEAFFGQGTRLTVV.